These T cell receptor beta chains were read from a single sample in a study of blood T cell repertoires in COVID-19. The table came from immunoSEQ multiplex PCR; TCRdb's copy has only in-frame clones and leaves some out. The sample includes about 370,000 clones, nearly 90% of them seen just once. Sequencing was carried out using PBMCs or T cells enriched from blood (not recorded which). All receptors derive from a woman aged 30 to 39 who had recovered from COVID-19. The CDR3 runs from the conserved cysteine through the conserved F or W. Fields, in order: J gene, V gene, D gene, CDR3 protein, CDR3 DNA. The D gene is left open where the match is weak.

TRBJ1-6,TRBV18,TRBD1,CASSWDSGNSPLHF,TGTGCCAGCTCGTGGGACAGCGGTAATTCACCCCTCCACTTT
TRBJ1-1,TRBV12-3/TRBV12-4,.,CASSFHSEAFF,TGTGCCAGCAGTTTCCACTCTGAAGCTTTCTTT
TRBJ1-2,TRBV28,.,CASSFLSYGYTF,TGTGCCAGCAGTTTTCTGTCCTATGGCTACACCTTC
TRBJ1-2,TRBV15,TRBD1,CATSRDLGQNYGYTF,TGTGCCACCAGCAGAGATTTGGGACAGAACTATGGCTACACCTTC
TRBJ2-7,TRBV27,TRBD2,CASSFQRDTYEQYF,TGTGCCAGCAGTTTTCAGCGGGATACCTACGAGCAGTACTTC
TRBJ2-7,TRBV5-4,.,CASSLRGFEQYF,TGTGCCAGCAGCTTGCGAGGGTTTGAGCAGTACTTC
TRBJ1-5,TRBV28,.,CASSKERENQPQHF,TGTGCCAGCAGTAAAGAACGGGAGAATCAGCCCCAGCATTTT
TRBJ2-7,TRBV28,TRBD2,CASSSGTSGRRGGSYEQYF,TGTGCCAGCAGCTCCGGGACTAGCGGGAGAAGGGGAGGGTCCTACGAGCAGTACTTC
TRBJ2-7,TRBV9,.,CASSPTGSYEQYF,TGTGCCAGCAGCCCGACAGGTTCCTACGAGCAGTACTTC
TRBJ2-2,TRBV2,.,CASSVQGTGELFF,TGTGCCAGCAGTGTCCAGGGCACCGGGGAGCTGTTTTTT